The 20 T cell receptor beta chains presented below share a single source sample, sequenced in a study of STAT5B mutations in CD4+ large granular lymphocyte leukemia. The protocol was immunoSEQ multiplex PCR, while the TCRdb copy is restricted to in-frame clones and leaves out a portion. Of 7,600 or so clones listed, over 60% were seen once; the top ten hold about 67%. Sample: PBMCs. These TCRs come from an older woman with CD4+ T-cell large granular lymphocyte leukemia.

This sequence joins TRBV28 and TRBJ2-1, with 14 bases that match TRBD2. Per germline, CDR1 MDHEN and CDR2 SYDVKM. With V trimmed by 3 bases and J by 8 bases, 3 bases remained unmatched. This CDR3 has 15 amino acids. In nucleotides, the CDR3 is TGTGCCAGCAGTTTGACTAGCGGGAGGGCATATGAGCAGTTCTTC. Protein sequence: CASSLTSGRAYEQFF.

The count of this clone is one. V is TRBV6-5 and J is TRBJ1-1, with D perhaps TRBD1 (6 bases). Per the germline V gene, CDR1 is MNHEY and CDR2 is SVGAGI. The CDR3 is made up of 13 amino acids. V gave up 2 bases and J gave up 3 bases, with 7 bases separating them. CDR3 sequence reads: CASSYGGHTEAFF. The CDR3 DNA sequence: TGTGCCAGCAGTTACGGGGGGCACACTGAAGCTTTCTTT.

The chain links TRBV19 to TRBJ1-5, with 7 bases lining up with TRBD1. This CDR3 contains 15 residues. The germline V gene has CDR1 LNHDA and CDR2 SQIVND (reference sequence). Losses at the gene ends were 3 bases for V and 6 bases for J; bases not matched to a gene: 8. This CDR3 reads CASSIRDSPPQPQHF. The CDR3 nucleotides read TGTGCCAGTAGTATCCGGGACAGTCCGCCTCAGCCCCAGCATTTT.

This rearrangement joins TRBV10-3 to TRBJ2-3, with 9 positions matching TRBD2. The germline CDR1 and CDR2 sequences are ENHRY and SYGVKD. Trimming took 4 bases from V and 2 from J; bases not matched to a gene: 4. This CDR3 has 15 residues. DNA of the CDR3: TGTGCCATCAGTGTGCCTAGCGGGGCCACAGATACGCAGTATTTT. It is translated as CAISVPSGATDTQYF.

CDR3: CASGALLSSYNEQFF. The CDR3 region has the DNA TGTGCCAGCGGCGCGCTATTGAGCTCCTACAATGAGCAGTTCTTC. This chain links TRBV7-9 with TRBJ2-1; D ambiguous. In germline, CDR1 is SEHNR, CDR2 FQNEAQ (reference sequence). The V end was cut by 8 bases, the J end by 0 bases, with 14 bases between. The CDR3 totals 15 residues.

The chain employs TRBV7-2 and TRBJ2-7, with 7 positions matching TRBD1. The CDR3 loop spans 14 amino acids. V lost 5 bases, J lost 7 bases, and 11 bases stayed unmatched. Germline CDR1 SGHTA, CDR2 FQGNSA. DNA of the CDR3: TGTGCCAGCAGCGCCCAACAGGGGACCCCGGAGCAGTACTTC. Amino acid sequence: CASSAQQGTPEQYF.

The chain carries TRBV7-9 and TRBJ1-3; D is unclear. This CDR3 comprises 15 residues. The germline V gene has CDR1 SEHNR and CDR2 FQNEAQ (reference sequence). V dropped 2 bases and J dropped 0 bases, with 8 bases sitting between them. The CDR3 nucleotides read TGTGCCAGCAGCTTAAAAGTAGCCTCTGGAAACACCATATATTTT. Translated, it gives CASSLKVASGNTIYF. Variable domain in full (rest from reference TRBV7-9 and TRBJ1-3): DTGVSQNPRHKITKRGQNVTFRCDPISEHNRLYWYRQTLGQGPEFLTYFQNEAQLEKSRLLSDRFSAERPKGSFSTLEIQRTEQGDSAMYLCASSLKVASGNTIYFGEGSWLTVV.

This chain links TRBV4-1 with TRBJ1-1; a weak D match, TRBD1 (5 bases). Trimming stripped 1 base from V and 4 bases from J, with 7 bases between. This CDR3 comprises 13 residues. The germline CDR1 and CDR2 sequences are MGHRA and YSYEKL. CDR3 coding DNA: TGCGCCAGCAGCCAAGGGGGGACCACTGAAGCTTTCTTT. This codes for CASSQGGTTEAFF.

The genes are TRBV30 and TRBJ2-1, with 8 bases fitting TRBD1. Per the germline V gene, CDR1 is GTSNPN and CDR2 is SVGIG (reference sequence). This CDR3 has 14 amino acids. Unmatched junction bases numbered 7, after V lost 5 bases and J lost 4 bases. This CDR3 reads CAWGRDRIYNEQFF. CDR3 in DNA: TGTGCCTGGGGCCGGGACAGGATATACAATGAGCAGTTCTTC. Variable domain in full (rest from reference TRBV30 and TRBJ2-1): SQTIHQWPATLVQPVGSPLSLECTVEGTSNPNLYWYRQAAGRGLQLLFYSVGIGQISSEVPQNLSASRPQDRQFILSSKKLLLSDSGFYLCAWGRDRIYNEQFFGPGTRLTVL.

This clone was observed a single time. The gene calls are TRBV6-5 and TRBJ1-2; TRBD1 matches 11 bases. This CDR3 has 13 amino acids. Germline assignment: CDR1 MNHEY and CDR2 SVGAGI. With 6 bases clipped from V and 7 bases from J, the junction kept 4 bases outside the gene matches. The CDR3 nucleotides are TGTGCCAGCAGATGGACAGGGGGCCTTGGCTACACCTTC. Translating it yields CASRWTGGLGYTF.

The V call is TRBV7-2, the J call TRBJ1-5, with a tentative D call TRBD1 (5 bases). This CDR3 contains 16 residues. Germline CDR1 and CDR2: SGHTA and FQGNSA. The ends were cut back, 3 bases at V and 2 bases at J, with 14 bases in the middle. The CDR3 bases are TGTGCCAGCAGCTTGGGTTCCGGGGCTGGCAATCAGCCCCAGCATTTT. Its translation: CASSLGSGAGNQPQHF.

This clone was seen a single time. This rearrangement joins TRBV10-3 to TRBJ1-1, with D perhaps matching TRBD1 (6 bases). CDR1 and CDR2 (germline): ENHRY, SYGVKD. The CDR3 spans 14 residues. Trimming took off 9 bases at V and 0 bases at J, with 14 bases between the two ends. As DNA, the CDR3 is TGTGCCATAGCCAGGACAGACATGAACACTGAAGCTTTCTTT. It is translated as CAIARTDMNTEAFF.

This chain links TRBV7-8 with TRBJ2-1, with D tentatively TRBD2 (6 bases). Trimming took 1 base from V and 4 from J, leaving 11 bases between them. The germline CDR1 and CDR2 sequences are SGHVS and FQNEAQ. The CDR3 has 15 residues. CDR3 sequence: CASSLGERVYNEQFF. The CDR3 DNA sequence: TGTGCCAGCAGCTTAGGGGAGCGGGTTTACAATGAGCAGTTCTTC.

The rearrangement uses TRBV4-1 and TRBJ2-7, with 7 bases fitting TRBD2. The CDR3 sequence is 14 residues long. V was pared by 4 bases and J by 4 bases, with 7 bases of the junction left unmatched. Per the germline V gene, CDR1 is MGHRA and CDR2 is YSYEKL. CDR3 amino acids: CASSPFSGGYEQYF. CDR3 coding DNA: TGCGCCAGCAGCCCTTTTTCGGGGGGTTACGAGCAGTACTTC.

V is TRBV6-5 and J is TRBJ2-7; 12 positions match TRBD1. The J segment lost 5 bases and the V segment lost 4 bases, leaving 9 bases of the junction unmatched. Germline assignment: CDR1 MNHEY and CDR2 SVGAGI. CDR3 length: 16 residues. The chain's CDR3 is CASSSGQGALIDEQYF. CDR3 sequence (DNA): TGTGCCAGCAGTTCGGGACAGGGGGCGCTTATCGACGAGCAGTACTTC.

The J gene is TRBJ1-3, the V gene TRBV30; no firm D call. CDR1 GTSNPN and CDR2 SVGIG come from the germline V gene (reference sequence). Trimming removed 4 bases from V and 1 base from J, with 11 bases in between. The CDR3 contains 14 residues. The CDR3 region has the DNA TGTGCCTGGACCAGGCCGTTATCTGGAAACACCATATATTTT. It codes for CAWTRPLSGNTIYF.

This clone is a singleton in its sample. The chain links TRBV6-5 to TRBJ1-6; D possibly corresponds to TRBD1 (5 bases). Germline values: CDR1 MNHEY, CDR2 SVGAGI. V lost 0 bases to trimming and J lost 13 bases, with 19 bases between them. This CDR3 has 16 residues. CDR3 amino acids: CASSYSLSQGGLPLHF. CDR3 sequence (DNA): TGTGCCAGCAGTTACTCGCTCTCTCAGGGAGGGCTGCCCCTCCACTTT.

The V gene is TRBV10-3, the J gene TRBJ1-2; 9 bases match TRBD1. This CDR3 is built from 12 residues. Germline CDR1 ENHRY, CDR2 SYGVKD. The V and J ends lost 11 bases and 2 bases, in that order; junction bases with no gene match: 3. The CDR3 coding sequence is TGTGCCGTTACAGGGGGCAACTATGGCTACACCTTC. Its protein product is CAVTGGNYGYTF.

The chain employs TRBV9 and TRBJ2-3; D not certain. Trimming cost V 0 bases and J 1 base, with 9 bases left between them. Germline V lookup: CDR1 SGDLS, CDR2 YYNGEE. The CDR3 length is 15 residues. The CDR3 protein is CASSVGARGTDTQYF. The CDR3 DNA reads as TGTGCCAGCAGCGTAGGTGCTCGGGGCACAGATACGCAGTATTTT.

This clone was counted a few times. V is TRBV2 and J is TRBJ2-5; D gene unclear. V lost 6 bases to trimming and J lost 0 bases, with 5 bases between them. Per the germline V gene, CDR1 is SNHLY and CDR2 is FYNNEI. This CDR3 has 12 amino acids. The CDR3 nucleotides read TGTGCCAGCAGGGCCAACCAAGAGACCCAGTACTTC. Residues: CASRANQETQYF.